This T cell receptor beta chain appears in the sequencing data of a study of radiation and T cells in renal cell carcinoma. Time point described: baseline pretreatment blood. The treatment here: 15 Gy SBRT to primary tumor, nephrectomy 4 weeks later. Radiation-treated patients gave blood at baseline, week 2 and week 4. CDR3 length: 17 residues. After removal of 0 bases from V and 4 bases from J, the junction contained 9 bases not matched to a gene. Germline V lookup: CDR1 SGHDN, CDR2 FVKESK. Profiled with immunoSEQ multiplex PCR; TCRdb holds only in-frame clones, not every one. The sample has 150,000 or so clones, about 85% seen once; the top ten hold roughly 4.1%.

Here the sequenced sample was blood, taken from a patient whose treatment included radiotherapy and nephrectomy. The receptor was isolated from a woman aged 70-85 years with renal cell carcinoma. V gene TRBV14 combines with J gene TRBJ2-1, with 7 bases lining up with TRBD1. The CDR3 loop is CASSQDKETGWYNEQFF. CDR3 nucleotide sequence: TGTGCCAGCAGCCAAGATAAGGAGACAGGGTGGTACAATGAGCAGTTCTTC. The full variable domain, rest sourced from reference TRBV14 and TRBJ2-1, is EAGVTQFPSHSVIEKGQTVTLRCDPISGHDNLYWYRRVMGKEIKFLLHFVKESKQDESGMPNNRFLAERTGGTYSTLKVQPAELEDSGVYFCASSQDKETGWYNEQFFGPGTRLTVL.